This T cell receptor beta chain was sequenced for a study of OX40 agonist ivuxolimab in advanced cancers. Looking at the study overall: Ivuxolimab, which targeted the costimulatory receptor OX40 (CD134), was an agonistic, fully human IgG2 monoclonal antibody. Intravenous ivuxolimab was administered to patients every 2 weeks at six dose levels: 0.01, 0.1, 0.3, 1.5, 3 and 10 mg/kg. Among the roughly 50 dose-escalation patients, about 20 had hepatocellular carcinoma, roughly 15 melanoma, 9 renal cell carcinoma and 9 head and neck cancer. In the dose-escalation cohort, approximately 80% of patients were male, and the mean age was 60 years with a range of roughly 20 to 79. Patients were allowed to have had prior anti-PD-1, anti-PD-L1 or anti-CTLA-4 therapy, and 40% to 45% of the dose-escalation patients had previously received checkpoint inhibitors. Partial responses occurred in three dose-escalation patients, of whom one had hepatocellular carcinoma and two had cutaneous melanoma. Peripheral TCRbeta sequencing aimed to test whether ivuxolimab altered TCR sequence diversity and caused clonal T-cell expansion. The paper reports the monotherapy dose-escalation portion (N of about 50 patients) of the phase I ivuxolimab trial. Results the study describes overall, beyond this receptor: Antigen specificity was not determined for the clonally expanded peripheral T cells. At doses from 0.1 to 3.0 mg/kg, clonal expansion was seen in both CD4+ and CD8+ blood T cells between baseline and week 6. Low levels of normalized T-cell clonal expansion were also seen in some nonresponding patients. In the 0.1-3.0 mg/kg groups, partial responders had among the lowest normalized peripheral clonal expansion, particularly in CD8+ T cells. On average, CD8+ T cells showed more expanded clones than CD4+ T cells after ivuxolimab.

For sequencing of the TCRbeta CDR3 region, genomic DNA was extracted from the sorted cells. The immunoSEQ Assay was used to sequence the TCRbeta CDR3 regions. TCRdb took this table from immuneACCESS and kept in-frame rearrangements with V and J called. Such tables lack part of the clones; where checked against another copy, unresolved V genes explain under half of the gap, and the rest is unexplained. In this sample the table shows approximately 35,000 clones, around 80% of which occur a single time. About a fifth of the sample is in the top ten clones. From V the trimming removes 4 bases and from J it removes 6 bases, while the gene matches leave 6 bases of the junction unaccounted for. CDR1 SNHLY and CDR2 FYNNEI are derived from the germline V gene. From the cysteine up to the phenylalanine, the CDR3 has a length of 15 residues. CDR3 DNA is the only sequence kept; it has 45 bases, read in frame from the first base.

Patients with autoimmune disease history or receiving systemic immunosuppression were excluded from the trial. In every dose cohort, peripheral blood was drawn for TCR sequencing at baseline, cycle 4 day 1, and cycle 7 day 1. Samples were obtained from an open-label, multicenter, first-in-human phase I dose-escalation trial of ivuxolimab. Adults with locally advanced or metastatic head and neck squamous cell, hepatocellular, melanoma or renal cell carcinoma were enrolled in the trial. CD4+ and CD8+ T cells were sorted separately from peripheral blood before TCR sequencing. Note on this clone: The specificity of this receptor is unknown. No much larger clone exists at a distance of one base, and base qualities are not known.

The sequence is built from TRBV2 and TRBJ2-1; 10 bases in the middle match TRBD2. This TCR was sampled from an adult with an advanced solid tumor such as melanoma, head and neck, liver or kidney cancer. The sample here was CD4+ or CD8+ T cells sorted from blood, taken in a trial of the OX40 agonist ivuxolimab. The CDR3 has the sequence CASSVLAGAPNEQFF. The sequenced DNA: TGTGCCAGCAGTGTCCTAGCGGGAGCACCCAATGAGCAGTTCTTC.